This T cell receptor beta chain was sequenced during a study of cytomegalovirus exposure and HLA in healthy donors. Whole-study context: Among the approximately 400 genotyped donors, around 85% were placed in the Caucasian-associated ancestry cluster. Study findings and constraints: Later analysis reportedly placed an Asian-associated ancestry cluster below the roughly 680-donor mean in N-insertions. In a later analysis, at a false discovery rate of 0.05, roughly 18,000 TCR beta sequences were associated with HLA alleles.

The CDR3 is made up of 15 amino acids. CDR1 is SGHTA, CDR2 FQGNSA, per germline. V was clipped by 1 base and J by 14 bases; unmatched bases: 8. The PCR ran on 60 Vbeta and 13 Jbeta primers. Using immunoSEQ multiplex PCR, the repertoire was profiled, and TCRdb retains in-frame clones only, with some absent. The sample shows some 150,000 clones, approximately 75% of them seen only once. Concerning this clone: Its antigen is currently unknown.

The rearrangement joins TRBV7-2 to TRBJ2-1, with 13 nucleotides matching TRBD2. The sequence came from a male donor in good health and CMV-seronegative. Sequencing was performed on PBMCs. CDR3 nucleotides: TGTGCCAGCAGCTTAGGACTAGCGGGGGGAGACAGAAAGTTCTTC. Translation gives CASSLGLAGGDRKFF.